This T cell receptor (beta chain) was retrieved from a study of blood T cell repertoires in COVID-19. Study summary: Acute-phase and convalescent COVID-19 samples originated in the United States, Italy and Spain. From T cells, B-cell-depleted T cells, or PBMCs came the material, which was cDNA or gDNA.

Per the original data handling: Reference gene primer amplification gave nucleated cell count estimates. The protocol was immunoSEQ multiplex PCR, while the TCRdb copy is restricted to in-frame clones and leaves out a portion. That table supplies the V and J calls and clone size; D and trimming were determined from the DNA. The profile shows around 270,000 clones, around nine tenths of them singletons. This clone appeared a few times. Seattle's cohort entered during active infection and was followed longitudinally. There are 14 residues in the CDR3. Germline CDR1 is KGHSH and CDR2 is LQKENI. With 5 bases removed from V and 1 base from J, the gap between germline ends came to 12 bases.

The clonotype was recovered from a woman aged 60-75 years with COVID-19, enrolled during active disease. The specimen sequenced was peripheral blood. The V gene is TRBV18, the J gene TRBJ2-7; TRBD1 is a possible D gene (7 bases). The CDR3 is CASSTAGQSYEQYF. In DNA form, the CDR3 reads TGTGCCAGCTCAACCGCGGGACAGTCCTACGAGCAGTACTTC.